This T cell receptor (beta chain) was profiled in a study of blood T cell repertoires in COVID-19. Study in general: The United States, Italy and Spain provided the acute and convalescent COVID-19 samples. Sources were T cells, B-cell-depleted T cells, or PBMCs; the material itself was cDNA or gDNA.

This CDR3 is 14 amino acids long. Germline V lookup: CDR1 LNHDA, CDR2 SQIVND (reference sequence). Deletions cut 10 bases from V and 5 bases from J, with 20 bases between. Per the original data handling: Nucleated cell counts were estimated from reference gene primer amplification. Libraries were prepared by immunoSEQ multiplex PCR; TCRdb keeps only in-frame clonotypes and omits some of them. V and J calls and clone size are those listed in that table; D and trimming were worked out from the DNA. The data contain approximately 93,000 clones, around four fifths of them seen just once; the ten biggest clones take up roughly a tenth.

The sequenced sample consisted of peripheral blood. The receptor comes from a woman older than 75 with acute or convalescent COVID-19. The rearrangement links TRBV19 to TRBJ1-1, with a weak D call TRBD1 (6 bases). The CDR3 sequence is CATSMGGGRTEAFF. The CDR3 bases are TGTGCCACCTCCATGGGAGGGGGGCGAACTGAAGCTTTCTTT.